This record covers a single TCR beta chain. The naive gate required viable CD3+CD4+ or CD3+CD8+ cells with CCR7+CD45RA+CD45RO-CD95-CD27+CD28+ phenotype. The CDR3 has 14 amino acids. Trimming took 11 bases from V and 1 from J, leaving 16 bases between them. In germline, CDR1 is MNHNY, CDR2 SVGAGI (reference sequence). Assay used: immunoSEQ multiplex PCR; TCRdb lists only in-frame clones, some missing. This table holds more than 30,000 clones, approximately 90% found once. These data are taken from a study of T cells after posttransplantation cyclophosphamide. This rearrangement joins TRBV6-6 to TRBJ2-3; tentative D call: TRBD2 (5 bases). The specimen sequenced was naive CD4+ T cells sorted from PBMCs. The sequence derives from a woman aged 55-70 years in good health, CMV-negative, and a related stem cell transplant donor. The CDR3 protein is CAYSGGLGTDTQYF. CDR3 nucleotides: TGTGCCTATAGTGGCGGGTTAGGCACAGATACGCAGTATTTT.